This TCR beta chain comes out of a study of low-dose radiotherapy and immunotherapy resistance in tumors. Whole-study context: Every six weeks patients received intravenous ipilimumab 1 mg/kg, and every two weeks they received intravenous nivolumab 240 mg.

Germline values: CDR1 SGHRS, CDR2 YFSETQ. This CDR3 contains 15 residues. With V trimmed by 0 bases and J by 5 bases, 4 bases remained unmatched. Time point denoted: before trial treatment. This clonotype occurred many times. TRAV- and TRBV-specific primers, spanning alpha and beta chains, primed first-strand cDNA. For amplifying TCRs, the PCR ran for about 22 cycles with Phusion, which was used together with a constant-region primer and the adapter on the V primers. TCRdb analysed the reads with MiXCR anew, one entry per CDR3 protein. There are 80,000 to 90,000 distinct CDR3 sequences in the sample; roughly 19% occur only once, and 2.5% to 3.5% lies in the top ten.

The chain employs TRBV5-1 and TRBJ1-2, with 10 bases lining up with TRBD1. Sequences were derived from PBMCs, sampled before treatment. This clonotype originated in a male donor with prostate cancer. The CDR3 is CASSLGQGAQYGYTF. The CDR3 DNA reads TGCGCCAGCAGCTTGGGACAGGGGGCTCAATATGGCTACACCTTC.